The text below deals with one TCR beta chain. Its cognate antigen is unknown. This sample was included in a study of human thymus T cells. Findings and limits, study-wide: Usage of V and J genes appeared biased in thymic and blood repertoires.

The germline CDR1 and CDR2 sequences are SGDLS and YYNGEE. The V gene lost 4 bases and the J gene lost 4 bases, with 8 bases spanning the gap. The CDR3 spans 12 residues. Profiling relied on immunoSEQ multiplex PCR, and the TCRdb table lists in-frame clones only, not all of them. The data show about 44,000 clones, 94% seen once. Blood DNA came from all available leukocytes, not a fixed cell number. V is TRBV9 and J is TRBJ1-1; D is undetermined. Source material: blood. This receptor was taken from a boy under three years old with a congenital heart defect but otherwise immunologically healthy. CDR3 amino acids: CASSPDTTEAFF. The DNA of the CDR3 is TGTGCCAGCAGCCCAGACACCACTGAAGCTTTCTTT.